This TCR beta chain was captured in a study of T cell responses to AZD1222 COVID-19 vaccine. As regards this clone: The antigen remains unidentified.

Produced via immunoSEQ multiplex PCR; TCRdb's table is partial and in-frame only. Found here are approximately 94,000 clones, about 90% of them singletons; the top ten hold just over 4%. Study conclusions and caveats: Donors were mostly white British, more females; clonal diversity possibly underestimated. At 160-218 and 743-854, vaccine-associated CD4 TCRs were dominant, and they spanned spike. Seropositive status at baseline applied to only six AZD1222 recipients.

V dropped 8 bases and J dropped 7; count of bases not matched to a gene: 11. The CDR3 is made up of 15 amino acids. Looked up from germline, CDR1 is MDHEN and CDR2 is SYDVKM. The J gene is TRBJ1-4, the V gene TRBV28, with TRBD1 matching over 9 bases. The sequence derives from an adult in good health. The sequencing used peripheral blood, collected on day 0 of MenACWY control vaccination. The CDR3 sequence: CASGDGTGLGEKLFF. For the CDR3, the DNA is TGTGCCAGCGGGGATGGGACAGGGCTTGGTGAAAAACTGTTTTTT.